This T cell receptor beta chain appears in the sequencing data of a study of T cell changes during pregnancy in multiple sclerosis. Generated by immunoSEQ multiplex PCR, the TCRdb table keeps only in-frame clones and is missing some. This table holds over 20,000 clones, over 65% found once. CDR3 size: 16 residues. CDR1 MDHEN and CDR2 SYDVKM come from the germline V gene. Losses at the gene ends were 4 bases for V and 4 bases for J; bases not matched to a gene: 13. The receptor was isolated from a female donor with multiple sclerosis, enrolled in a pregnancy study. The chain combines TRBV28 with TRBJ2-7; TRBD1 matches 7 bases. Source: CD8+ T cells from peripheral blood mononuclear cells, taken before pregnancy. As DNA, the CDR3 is TGTGCCAGCAGTTCCGTCGACAGGGATGTTCCTTACGAGCAGTACTTC. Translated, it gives CASSSVDRDVPYEQYF. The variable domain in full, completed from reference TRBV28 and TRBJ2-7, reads DVKVTQSSRYLVKRTGEKVFLECVQDMDHENMFWYRQDPGLGLRLIYFSYDVKMKEKGDIPEGYSVSREKKERFSLILESASTNQTSMYLCASSSVDRDVPYEQYFGPGTRLTVT.